This record looks at one T cell receptor beta chain sequence and its context. This specimen belongs to a study of T cell changes during pregnancy in multiple sclerosis. The V gene end was trimmed by 6 bases and the J gene end by 2 bases; junction bases not matched to a gene: 6. Germline V gene data show CDR1 as SNHLY and CDR2 as FYNNEI. This CDR3 has 15 amino acids. TCRdb keeps only in-frame clones here, not all; method: immunoSEQ multiplex PCR. This table has 50,000 or so clones, 91% appearing once. The material was peripheral blood, obtained after pregnancy. The chain joins TRBV2 to TRBJ2-5; 10 nucleotides line up with TRBD1. This clonotype was sampled from a female donor in good health, enrolled as a control in a pregnancy study. The CDR3 loop reads CASSIGGQGQETQYF. CDR3 nucleotide sequence: TGTGCCAGCAGCATAGGGGGACAGGGGCAAGAGACCCAGTACTTC.